The next 20 T cell receptor beta chains were all read from a single sample in a study of OX40 agonist ivuxolimab in advanced cancers. Profiling relied on immunoSEQ multiplex PCR, and the TCRdb table lists in-frame clones only, not all of them. The table records 110,000 or so clones, about 91% of them present only once. The starting material was CD4+ or CD8+ T cells sorted from blood, obtained in a trial of the OX40 agonist ivuxolimab. These receptors were taken from an adult with an advanced solid tumor such as melanoma, head and neck, liver or kidney cancer.

The chain joins TRBV5-1 to TRBJ2-1; 7 bases are shared with TRBD1. J gave up 1 base and V 4 bases, and 8 bases lay outside the gene matches. The V gene's germline CDR1 is SGHRS and CDR2 YFSETQ. CDR3 size: 16 residues. CDR3 DNA sequence: TGCGCCAGCAGCCGCGCCCGACAGGGTTCCTACAATGAGCAGTTCTTC. Its translation is CASSRARQGSYNEQFF. The variable domain in full, completed from reference TRBV5-1 and TRBJ2-1, reads KAGVTQTPRYLIKTRGQQVTLSCSPISGHRSVSWYQQTPGQGLQFLFEYFSETQRNKGNFPGRFSGRQFSNSRSEMNVSTLELGDSALYLCASSRARQGSYNEQFFGPGTRLTVL.

The chain uses TRBV7-6 and TRBJ2-7, with D possibly TRBD1 on 5 matching bases. Germline V lookup: CDR1 SGHVS, CDR2 FNYEAQ. V shed 0 bases and J shed 6 bases, with 9 bases lying between them. The CDR3 extends over 13 amino acids. CDR3 nucleotides: TGTGCCAGCAGCTTAGCGCTCGACAGCGAGCAGTACTTC. Translating it yields CASSLALDSEQYF. Combining the CDR3 with reference TRBV7-6 and TRBJ2-7 gives the whole variable domain GAGVSQSPRYKVTKRGQDVALRCDPISGHVSLYWYRQALGQGPEFLTYFNYEAQQDKSGLPNDRFSAERPEGSISTLTIQRTEQRDSAMYRCASSLALDSEQYFGPGTRLTVT.

This chain's CDR3 is CASSVQGISTEAFF. The CDR3 DNA follows: TGTGCCAGCAGTGTCCAGGGGATTAGCACTGAAGCTTTCTTT. V usage is TRBV6-6 and J usage is TRBJ1-1, with D perhaps matching TRBD1 (6 bases). The CDR3 loop spans 14 amino acids. Trimming left V 5 bases short and J 4 bases short, with 14 bases between. Per the germline V gene, CDR1 is MNHNY and CDR2 is SVGAGI (reference sequence).

The chain links TRBV6-5 to TRBJ1-4; 7 bases fit TRBD1. The CDR3 covers 14 residues. V lost 7 bases, J lost 2 bases, and 4 bases stayed unmatched. Germline assignment: CDR1 MNHEY and CDR2 SVGAGI. As DNA, the CDR3 is TGTGCCAGCAAACAGGGGATGACTAATGAAAAACTGTTTTTT. Its protein is CASKQGMTNEKLFF.

This clone was seen only once. The rearrangement links TRBV27 to TRBJ1-2, with a weak D call TRBD1 (5 bases). V was pared by 0 bases and J by 4 bases, with 9 bases between. The germline V gene encodes CDR1 MNHEY and CDR2 SMNVEV (reference sequence). CDR3 length: 14 residues. This CDR3 reads CASSLSGRLYGYTF. CDR3 in DNA: TGTGCCAGCAGTTTATCGGGACGGCTCTATGGCTACACCTTC.

This chain uses TRBV7-8 with TRBJ2-3; D is possibly TRBD1 (5 bases). The V end was cut by 5 bases, the J end by 1 base, with 10 bases between. This CDR3 contains 14 residues. The germline CDR1 and CDR2 sequences are SGHVS and FQNEAQ. The CDR3 nucleotides are TGTGCCAGCAGCCCTCAGGGTGGCACAGATACGCAGTATTTT. It codes for CASSPQGGTDTQYF.

The chain joins TRBV7-9 to TRBJ2-1, with D unclear. There are 11 residues in the CDR3. Trimming pared 2 bases from V and 6 bases from J, leaving 2 bases between. Germline CDR1 SEHNR, CDR2 FQNEAQ (reference sequence). Here the CDR3 DNA reads TGTGCCAGCAGCTTATCCAATGAGCAGTTCTTC. Its translation: CASSLSNEQFF. Complete variable domain (other parts from reference TRBV7-9 and TRBJ2-1): DTGVSQNPRHKITKRGQNVTFRCDPISEHNRLYWYRQTLGQGPEFLTYFQNEAQLEKSRLLSDRFSAERPKGSFSTLEIQRTEQGDSAMYLCASSLSNEQFFGPGTRLTVL.

This clone was seen just once. The rearrangement uses TRBV11-2 and TRBJ2-2; the match to TRBD2 covers 13 bases. V trimming: 6 bases; J trimming: 6 bases; junction bases outside the gene matches: 10. Germline assignment: CDR1 SGHAT and CDR2 FQNNGV. This CDR3 spans 17 amino acids. The DNA of the CDR3 is TGTGCCAGCAGAGCGACTAGCGGGGGGACACCGTCCGGGGAGCTGTTTTTT. Translation: CASRATSGGTPSGELFF.

The rearrangement links TRBV7-3 to TRBJ1-2; D is uncertain. The CDR3 has 12 residues. Germline V lookup: CDR1 SGHTA, CDR2 FQGTGA. V lost 2 bases, J lost 7 bases, and 8 bases lay in between. The chain's CDR3 is CASSLVSGGYTF. The CDR3 DNA reads TGTGCCAGCAGCTTAGTCTCAGGTGGCTACACCTTC.

The rearrangement uses TRBV5-1 and TRBJ1-5; 9 nucleotides line up with TRBD1. The ends lost 5 bases at V and 4 bases at J; junction bases unmatched: 4. The CDR3 loop spans 14 amino acids. CDR1 and CDR2 (germline): SGHRS, YFSETQ. The CDR3 spells CASRPGQGNQPQHF. In DNA form, the CDR3 reads TGCGCCAGCAGGCCCGGACAGGGGAATCAGCCCCAGCATTTT. The full variable domain, with the rest looked up from reference TRBV5-1 and TRBJ1-5, is KAGVTQTPRYLIKTRGQQVTLSCSPISGHRSVSWYQQTPGQGLQFLFEYFSETQRNKGNFPGRFSGRQFSNSRSEMNVSTLELGDSALYLCASRPGQGNQPQHFGDGTRLSIL.

The chain recombines TRBV27 with TRBJ1-2, with unresolved D. CDR1 is MNHEY, CDR2 SMNVEV, per germline (reference sequence). The CDR3 loop spans 14 amino acids. V was trimmed by 4 bases and J by 5 bases, leaving 14 bases between them. CDR3 protein: CASSSLPRGYGYTF. The CDR3 region has the DNA TGTGCCAGCAGTTCCCTTCCTCGGGGATATGGCTACACCTTC.

This chain links TRBV18 with TRBJ1-4; D possibly corresponds to TRBD1 (5 bases). This CDR3 contains 14 residues. Trimming took off 6 bases at V and 6 bases at J, with 14 bases between the two ends. Looked up from germline, CDR1 is KGHSH and CDR2 is LQKENI. CDR3 nucleotide sequence: TGTGCCAGCTCGACCTCTCGGGGGGATGAAAAACTGTTTTTT. Its protein is CASSTSRGDEKLFF.

This chain links TRBV11-1 with TRBJ2-3; 9 bases map to TRBD2. The CDR3 length is 18 residues. CDR1 is SGHAT and CDR2 is FQDESV in the germline V gene (reference sequence). J gave up 7 bases and V 5 bases, and 19 bases lay outside the gene matches. The CDR3 reads CASSPLRGGGARRNTQYF. The CDR3 DNA reads as TGTGCCAGCAGCCCTCTCAGGGGCGGGGGGGCCCGGAGGAATACGCAGTATTTT.

As to this clone: Within the sample, other DNA sequences also encode this same CDR3. This sequence joins TRBV18 and TRBJ1-1; a weak D match, TRBD1 (5 bases). The germline CDR1 and CDR2 sequences are KGHSH and LQKENI. The CDR3 is made up of 14 amino acids. Trimming took off 1 base at V and 3 bases at J, with 9 bases between the two ends. The CDR3 DNA follows: TGTGCCAGCTCACCACGGCAGGGCGACACTGAAGCTTTCTTT. Translation gives CASSPRQGDTEAFF.

The gene calls are TRBV5-1 and TRBJ1-2; 8 nucleotides match TRBD1. Germline-derived CDR1 and CDR2 are SGHRS and YFSETQ. The CDR3 length is 14 residues. V was pared by 5 bases and J by 7 bases, with 10 bases of the junction left unmatched. The CDR3 nucleotides are TGCGCCAGCAGTCGTGGGGCAGGGGGCTCTGGCTACACCTTC. Protein sequence: CASSRGAGGSGYTF. Based on the CDR3 plus reference TRBV5-1 and TRBJ1-2, the full variable domain is KAGVTQTPRYLIKTRGQQVTLSCSPISGHRSVSWYQQTPGQGLQFLFEYFSETQRNKGNFPGRFSGRQFSNSRSEMNVSTLELGDSALYLCASSRGAGGSGYTFGSGTRLTVV.

V usage is TRBV11-3 and J usage is TRBJ2-1, with TRBD2 matching 8 bases. Trimming took 1 base from V and 2 from J; bases not matched to a gene: 7. The CDR3 is 17 amino acids. Germline-derived CDR1 and CDR2 are SGHNT and YENEEA. The CDR3, as DNA: TGTGCCAGCAGCTTAGCGGGGCGGGGGGCCACCTACAATGAGCAGTTCTTC. It codes for CASSLAGRGATYNEQFF.

The chain recombines TRBV20-1 with TRBJ2-7; D is unclear. This CDR3 contains 11 residues. Trimming took off 6 bases at V and 5 bases at J, with 11 bases between the two ends. CDR1 and CDR2 (germline): DFQATT, SNEGSKA (reference sequence). The CDR3 DNA reads TGCAGTGCCGGCGACGGCCACGAGCAGTACTTC. It is translated as CSAGDGHEQYF.

The V gene is TRBV11-2, the J gene TRBJ1-2; D unresolved. Germline lookup yields CDR1 SGHAT and CDR2 FQNNGV. V lost 5 bases to trimming and J lost 3 bases, with 16 bases between them. The CDR3 extends over 15 amino acids. The CDR3 sequence is CASSPSPTVYYGYTF. As DNA, the CDR3 is TGTGCCAGCAGCCCCTCGCCCACAGTCTACTATGGCTACACCTTC.

The rearrangement uses TRBV19 and TRBJ1-1; 8 bases are a match to TRBD1. Losses at the gene ends were 4 bases for V and 1 base for J; bases not matched to a gene: 8. Germline loops: CDR1 LNHDA, CDR2 SQIVND (reference sequence). This CDR3 has 16 amino acids. The CDR3 protein is CASSSKDRVRNTEAFF. In DNA, the CDR3 is TGTGCCAGTAGTAGCAAGGACAGGGTGAGGAACACTGAAGCTTTCTTT.

CDR3 nucleotides: TGTGCCAGCTCACCGCAGGCTAACTATGGCTACACCTTC. It translates to CASSPQANYGYTF. The chain uses TRBV18 and TRBJ1-2, with D unresolved. V lost 3 bases, J lost 0 bases, and 5 bases lay in between. Per germline, CDR1 KGHSH and CDR2 LQKENI. The CDR3 runs to 13 residues.